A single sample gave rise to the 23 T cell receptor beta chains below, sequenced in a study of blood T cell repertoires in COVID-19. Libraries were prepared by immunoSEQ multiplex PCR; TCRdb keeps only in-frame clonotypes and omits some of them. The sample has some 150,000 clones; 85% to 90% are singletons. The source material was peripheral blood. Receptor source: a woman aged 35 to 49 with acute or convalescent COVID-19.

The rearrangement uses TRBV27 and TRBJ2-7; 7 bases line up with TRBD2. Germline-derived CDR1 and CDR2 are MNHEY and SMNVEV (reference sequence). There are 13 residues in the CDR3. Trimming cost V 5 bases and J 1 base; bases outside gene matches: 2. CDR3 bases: TGTGCCAGCAGTGGGGGGGGTTCCTACGAGCAGTACTTC. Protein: CASSGGGSYEQYF.

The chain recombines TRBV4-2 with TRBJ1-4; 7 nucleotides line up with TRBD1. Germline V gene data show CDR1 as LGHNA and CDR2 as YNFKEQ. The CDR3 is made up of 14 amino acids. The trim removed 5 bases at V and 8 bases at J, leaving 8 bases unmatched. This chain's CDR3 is CASSYDRALEKLFF. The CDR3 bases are TGTGCCAGCAGCTACGACAGGGCTTTGGAAAAACTGTTTTTT.

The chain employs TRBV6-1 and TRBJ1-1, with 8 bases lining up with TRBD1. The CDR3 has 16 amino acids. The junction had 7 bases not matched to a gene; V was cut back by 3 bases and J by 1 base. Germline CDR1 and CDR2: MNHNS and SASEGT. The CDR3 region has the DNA TGTGCCAGCAGTGATTATAGGACAGGGAGGAACACTGAAGCTTTCTTT. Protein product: CASSDYRTGRNTEAFF.

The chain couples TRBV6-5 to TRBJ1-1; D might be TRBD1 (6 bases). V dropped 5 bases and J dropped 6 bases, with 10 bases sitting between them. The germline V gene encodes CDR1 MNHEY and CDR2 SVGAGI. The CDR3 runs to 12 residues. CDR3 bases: TGTGCCAGCAGTAAACAGGGTTCTGAAGCTTTCTTT. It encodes CASSKQGSEAFF.

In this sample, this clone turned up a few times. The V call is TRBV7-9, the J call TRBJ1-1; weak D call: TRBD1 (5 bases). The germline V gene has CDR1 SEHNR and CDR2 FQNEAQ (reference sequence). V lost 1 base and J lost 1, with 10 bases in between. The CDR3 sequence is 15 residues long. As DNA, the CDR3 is TGTGCCAGCAGCTTAGTTGGACACGCGAACACTGAAGCTTTCTTT. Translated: CASSLVGHANTEAFF.

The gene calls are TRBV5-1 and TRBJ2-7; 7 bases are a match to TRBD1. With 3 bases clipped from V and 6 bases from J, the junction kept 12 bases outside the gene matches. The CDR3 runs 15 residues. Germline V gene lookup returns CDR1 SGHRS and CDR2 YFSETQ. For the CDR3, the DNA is TGCGCCAGCAGCTGGAGCGACAGGGAAACGGCCGAGCAGTACTTC. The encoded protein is CASSWSDRETAEQYF.

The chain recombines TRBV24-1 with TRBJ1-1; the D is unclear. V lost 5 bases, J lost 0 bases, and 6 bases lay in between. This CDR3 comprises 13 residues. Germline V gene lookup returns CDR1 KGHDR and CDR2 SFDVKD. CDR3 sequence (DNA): TGTGCCACCAGTGGGGCCATGAACACTGAAGCTTTCTTT. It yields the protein CATSGAMNTEAFF.

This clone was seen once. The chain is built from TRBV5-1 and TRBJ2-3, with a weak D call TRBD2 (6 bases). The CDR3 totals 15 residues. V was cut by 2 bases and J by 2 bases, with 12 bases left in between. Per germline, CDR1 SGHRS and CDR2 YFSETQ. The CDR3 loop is CASSFGGRDTDTQYF. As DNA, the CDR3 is TGCGCCAGCAGCTTCGGGGGACGGGACACAGATACGCAGTATTTT. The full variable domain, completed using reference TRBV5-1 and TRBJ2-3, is KAGVTQTPRYLIKTRGQQVTLSCSPISGHRSVSWYQQTPGQGLQFLFEYFSETQRNKGNFPGRFSGRQFSNSRSEMNVSTLELGDSALYLCASSFGGRDTDTQYFGPGTRLTVL.

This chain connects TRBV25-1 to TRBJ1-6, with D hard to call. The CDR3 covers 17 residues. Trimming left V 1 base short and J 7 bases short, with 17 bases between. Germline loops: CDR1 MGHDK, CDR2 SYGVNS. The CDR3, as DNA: TGTGCCAGCAGTGAATTCGATAAACCGGGGAAAAATTCACCCCTCCACTTT. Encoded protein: CASSEFDKPGKNSPLHF.

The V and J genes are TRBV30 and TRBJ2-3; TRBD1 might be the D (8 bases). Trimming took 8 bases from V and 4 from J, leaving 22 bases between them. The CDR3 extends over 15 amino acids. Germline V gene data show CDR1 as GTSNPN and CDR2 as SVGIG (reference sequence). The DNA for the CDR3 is TGTGCCCGGGGAGCGGGACAGGTAAACTCAGATACGCAGTATTTT. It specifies CARGAGQVNSDTQYF.

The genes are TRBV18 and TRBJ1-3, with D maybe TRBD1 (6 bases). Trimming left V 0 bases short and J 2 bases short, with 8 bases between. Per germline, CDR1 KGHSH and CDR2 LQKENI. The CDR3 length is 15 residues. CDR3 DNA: TGTGCCAGCTCACCACCTAACAGGGCTGGAAACACCATATATTTT. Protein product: CASSPPNRAGNTIYF.

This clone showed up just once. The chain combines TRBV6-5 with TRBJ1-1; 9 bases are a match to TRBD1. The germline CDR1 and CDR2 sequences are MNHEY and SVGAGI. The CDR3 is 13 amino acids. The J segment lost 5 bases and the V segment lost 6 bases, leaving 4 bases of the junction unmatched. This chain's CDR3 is CASRRDRVTEAFF. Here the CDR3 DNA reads TGTGCCAGCAGACGGGACAGGGTAACTGAAGCTTTCTTT.

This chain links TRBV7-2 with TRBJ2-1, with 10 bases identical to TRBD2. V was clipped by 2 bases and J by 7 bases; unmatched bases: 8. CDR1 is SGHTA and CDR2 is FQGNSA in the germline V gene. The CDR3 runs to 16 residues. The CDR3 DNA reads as TGTGCCAGCAGCTTACCCCAGCTAGCGGGGGCTAATGAGCAGTTCTTC. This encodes CASSLPQLAGANEQFF.

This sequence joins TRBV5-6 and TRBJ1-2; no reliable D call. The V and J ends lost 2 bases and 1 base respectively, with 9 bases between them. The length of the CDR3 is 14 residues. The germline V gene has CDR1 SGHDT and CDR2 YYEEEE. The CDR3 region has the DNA TGTGCCAGCAGCTTTTACAGCCTTAACTATGGCTACACCTTC. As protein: CASSFYSLNYGYTF.

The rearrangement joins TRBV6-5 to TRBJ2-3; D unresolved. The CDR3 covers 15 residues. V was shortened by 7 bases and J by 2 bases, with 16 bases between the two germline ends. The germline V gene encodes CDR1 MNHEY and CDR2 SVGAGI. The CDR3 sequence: CASTPLPQATDTQYF. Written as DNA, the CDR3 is TGTGCCAGCACCCCACTCCCCCAGGCCACAGATACGCAGTATTTT.

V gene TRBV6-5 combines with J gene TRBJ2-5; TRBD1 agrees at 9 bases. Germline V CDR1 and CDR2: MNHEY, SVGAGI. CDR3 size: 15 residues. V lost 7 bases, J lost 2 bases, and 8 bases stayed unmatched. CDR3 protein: CASIQRQGEQETQYF. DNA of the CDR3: TGTGCCAGCATACAACGACAGGGGGAACAAGAGACCCAGTACTTC.

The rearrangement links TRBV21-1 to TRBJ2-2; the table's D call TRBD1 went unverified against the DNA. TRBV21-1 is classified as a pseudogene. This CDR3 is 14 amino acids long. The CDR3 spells CASGNHRNTGELFF. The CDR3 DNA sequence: TGTGCCAGCGGCAACCACAGAAACACCGGGGAGCTGTTTTTT.

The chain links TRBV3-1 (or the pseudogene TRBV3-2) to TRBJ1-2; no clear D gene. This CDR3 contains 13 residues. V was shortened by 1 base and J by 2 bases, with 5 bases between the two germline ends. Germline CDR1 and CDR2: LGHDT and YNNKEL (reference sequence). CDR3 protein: CASSQVRNYGYTF. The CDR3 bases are TGTGCCAGCAGCCAAGTACGGAACTATGGCTACACCTTC.

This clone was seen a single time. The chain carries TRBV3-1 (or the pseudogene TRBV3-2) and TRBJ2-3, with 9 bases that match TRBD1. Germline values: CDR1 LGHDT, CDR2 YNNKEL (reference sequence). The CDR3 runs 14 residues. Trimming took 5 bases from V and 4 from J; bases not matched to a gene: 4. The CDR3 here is CASSGTGTADTQYF. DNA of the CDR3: TGTGCCAGCAGCGGGACAGGGACCGCAGATACGCAGTATTTT.

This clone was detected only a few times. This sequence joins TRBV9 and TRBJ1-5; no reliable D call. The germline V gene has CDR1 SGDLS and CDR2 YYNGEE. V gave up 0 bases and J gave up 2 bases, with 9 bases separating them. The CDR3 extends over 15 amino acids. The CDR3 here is CASSVGEGGNQPQHF. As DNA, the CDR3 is TGTGCCAGCAGCGTAGGGGAGGGAGGCAATCAGCCCCAGCATTTT.

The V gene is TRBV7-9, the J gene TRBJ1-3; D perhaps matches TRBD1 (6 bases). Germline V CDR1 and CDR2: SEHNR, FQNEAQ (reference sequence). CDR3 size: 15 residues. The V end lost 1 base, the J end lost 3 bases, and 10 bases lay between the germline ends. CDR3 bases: TGTGCCAGCAGCTTAGACAGGGTATTTGGAAACACCATATATTTT. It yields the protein CASSLDRVFGNTIYF.

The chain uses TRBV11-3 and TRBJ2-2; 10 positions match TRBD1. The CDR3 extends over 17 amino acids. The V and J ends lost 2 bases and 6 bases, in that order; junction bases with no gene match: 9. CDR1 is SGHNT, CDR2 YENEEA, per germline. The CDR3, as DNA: TGTGCCAGCAGCTTATCTGGGACAGGGGAGGGGTCCGGGGAGCTGTTTTTT. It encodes CASSLSGTGEGSGELFF.

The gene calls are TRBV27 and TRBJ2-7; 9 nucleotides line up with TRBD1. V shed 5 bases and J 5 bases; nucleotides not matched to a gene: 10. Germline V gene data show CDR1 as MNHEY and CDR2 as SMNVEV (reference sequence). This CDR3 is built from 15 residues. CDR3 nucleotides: TGTGCCAGCAGTATGCTCCGGGACAGGGCTCACGAGCAGTACTTC. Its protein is CASSMLRDRAHEQYF.